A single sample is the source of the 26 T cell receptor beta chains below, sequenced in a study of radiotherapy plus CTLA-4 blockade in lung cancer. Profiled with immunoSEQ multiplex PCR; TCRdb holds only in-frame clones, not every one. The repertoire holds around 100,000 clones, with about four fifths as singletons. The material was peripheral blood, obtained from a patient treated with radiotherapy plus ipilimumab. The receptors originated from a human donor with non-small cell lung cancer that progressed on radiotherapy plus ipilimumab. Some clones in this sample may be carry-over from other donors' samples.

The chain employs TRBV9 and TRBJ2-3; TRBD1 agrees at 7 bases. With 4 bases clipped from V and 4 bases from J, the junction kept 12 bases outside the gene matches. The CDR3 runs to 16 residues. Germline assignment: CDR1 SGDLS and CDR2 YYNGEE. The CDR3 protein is CASSNPTGRIPDTQYF. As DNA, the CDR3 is TGTGCCAGCAGCAACCCGACAGGGCGGATACCAGATACGCAGTATTTT. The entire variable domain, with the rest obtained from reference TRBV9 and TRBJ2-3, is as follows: DSGVTQTPKHLITATGQRVTLRCSPRSGDLSVYWYQQSLDQGLQFLIQYYNGEERAKGNILERFSAQQFPDLHSELNLSSLELGDSALYFCASSNPTGRIPDTQYFGPGTRLTVL.

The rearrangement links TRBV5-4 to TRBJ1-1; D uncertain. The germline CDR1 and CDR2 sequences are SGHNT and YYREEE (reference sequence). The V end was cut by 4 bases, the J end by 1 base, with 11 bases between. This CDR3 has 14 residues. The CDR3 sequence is CASSPTSWNTEAFF. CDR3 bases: TGTGCCAGCAGCCCCACTTCTTGGAACACTGAAGCTTTCTTT.

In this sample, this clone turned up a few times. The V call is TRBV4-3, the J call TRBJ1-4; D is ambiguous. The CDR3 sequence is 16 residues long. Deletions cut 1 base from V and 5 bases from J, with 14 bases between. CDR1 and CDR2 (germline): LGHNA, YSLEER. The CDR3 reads CASSQAYRAFNEKLFF. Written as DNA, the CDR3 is TGCGCCAGCAGCCAAGCCTACCGGGCCTTCAATGAAAAACTGTTTTTT.

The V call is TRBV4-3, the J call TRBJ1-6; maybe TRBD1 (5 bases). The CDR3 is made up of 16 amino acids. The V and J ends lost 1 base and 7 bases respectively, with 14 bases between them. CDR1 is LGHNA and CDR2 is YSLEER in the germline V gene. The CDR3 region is CASSQANRRDNSPLHF. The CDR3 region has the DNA TGCGCCAGCAGCCAAGCCAACAGGCGTGACAATTCACCCCTCCACTTT.

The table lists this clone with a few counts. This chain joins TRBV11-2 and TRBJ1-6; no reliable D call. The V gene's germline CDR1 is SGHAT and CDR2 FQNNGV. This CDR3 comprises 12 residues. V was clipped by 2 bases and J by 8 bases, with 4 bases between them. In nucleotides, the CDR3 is TGTGCCAGCAGCTTATATGATTCACCCCTCCACTTT. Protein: CASSLYDSPLHF.

CDR3 DNA sequence: TGTGCCAGCAGACCTAACACCGGGGAGCTGTTTTTT. Its translation is CASRPNTGELFF. The rearrangement joins TRBV6-6 to TRBJ2-2, with D uncertain. Germline CDR1 reads MNHNY; CDR2 reads SVGAGI (reference sequence). The CDR3 has 12 amino acids. With 6 bases removed from V and 2 bases from J, the gap between germline ends came to 4 bases.

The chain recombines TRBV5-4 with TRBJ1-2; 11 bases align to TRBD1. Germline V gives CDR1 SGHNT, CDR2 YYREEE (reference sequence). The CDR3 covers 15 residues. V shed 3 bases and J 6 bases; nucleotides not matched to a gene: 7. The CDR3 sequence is CASSYPGQGEDGYTF. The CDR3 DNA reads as TGTGCCAGCAGCTACCCGGGACAGGGGGAGGATGGCTACACCTTC.

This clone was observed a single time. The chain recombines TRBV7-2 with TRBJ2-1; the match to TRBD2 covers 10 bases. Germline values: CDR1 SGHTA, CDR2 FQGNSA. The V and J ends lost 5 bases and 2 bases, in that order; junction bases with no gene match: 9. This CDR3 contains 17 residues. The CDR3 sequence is CASSGAGGLLAYNEQFF. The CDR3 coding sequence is TGTGCCAGCAGCGGAGCGGGGGGGCTACTAGCCTACAATGAGCAGTTCTTC.

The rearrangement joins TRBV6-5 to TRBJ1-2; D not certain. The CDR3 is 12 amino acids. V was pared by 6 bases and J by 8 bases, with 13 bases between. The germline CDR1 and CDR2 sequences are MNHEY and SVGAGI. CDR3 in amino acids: CASSPDASGYTF. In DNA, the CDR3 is TGTGCCAGCAGCCCGGACGCTTCGGGCTACACCTTC.

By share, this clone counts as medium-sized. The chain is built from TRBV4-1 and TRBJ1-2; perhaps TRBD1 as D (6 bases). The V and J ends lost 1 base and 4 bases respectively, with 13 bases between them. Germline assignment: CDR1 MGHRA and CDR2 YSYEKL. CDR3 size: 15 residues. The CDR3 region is CASSQADRSFYGYTF. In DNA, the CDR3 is TGCGCCAGCAGCCAAGCAGACAGGTCTTTCTATGGCTACACCTTC.

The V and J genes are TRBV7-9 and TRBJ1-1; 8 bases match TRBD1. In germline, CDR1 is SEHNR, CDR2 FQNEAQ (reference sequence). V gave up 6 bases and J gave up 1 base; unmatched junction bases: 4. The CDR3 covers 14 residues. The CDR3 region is CASRTDRGNTEAFF. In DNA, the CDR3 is TGTGCCAGCAGGACCGACAGGGGGAACACTGAAGCTTTCTTT. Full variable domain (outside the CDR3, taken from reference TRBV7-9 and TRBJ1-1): DTGVSQNPRHKITKRGQNVTFRCDPISEHNRLYWYRQTLGQGPEFLTYFQNEAQLEKSRLLSDRFSAERPKGSFSTLEIQRTEQGDSAMYLCASRTDRGNTEAFFGQGTRLTVV.

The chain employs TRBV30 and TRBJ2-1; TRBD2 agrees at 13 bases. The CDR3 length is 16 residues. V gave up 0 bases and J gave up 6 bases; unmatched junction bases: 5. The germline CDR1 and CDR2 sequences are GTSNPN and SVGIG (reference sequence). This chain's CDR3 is CAWSVTSGGARNEQFF. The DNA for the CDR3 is TGTGCCTGGAGTGTTACTAGCGGGGGGGCTCGCAATGAGCAGTTCTTC.

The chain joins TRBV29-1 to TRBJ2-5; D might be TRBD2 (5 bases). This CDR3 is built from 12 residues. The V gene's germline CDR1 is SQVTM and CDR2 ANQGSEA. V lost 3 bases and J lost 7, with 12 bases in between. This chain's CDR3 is CSVDEGRRTQYF. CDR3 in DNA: TGCAGCGTTGATGAGGGAAGAAGGACCCAGTACTTC.

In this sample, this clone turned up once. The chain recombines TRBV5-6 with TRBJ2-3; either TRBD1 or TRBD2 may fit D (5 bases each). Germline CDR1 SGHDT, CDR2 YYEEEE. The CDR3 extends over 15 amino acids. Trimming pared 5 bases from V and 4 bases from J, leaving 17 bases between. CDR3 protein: CASSSGTPGPDTQYF. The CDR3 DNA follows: TGTGCCAGCAGTTCCGGGACCCCGGGACCAGATACGCAGTATTTT.

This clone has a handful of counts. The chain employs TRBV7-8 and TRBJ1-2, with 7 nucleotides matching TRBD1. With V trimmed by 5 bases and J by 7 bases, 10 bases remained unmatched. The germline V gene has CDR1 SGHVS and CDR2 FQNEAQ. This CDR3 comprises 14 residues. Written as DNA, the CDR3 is TGTGCCAGCAGCCCGGGACAGCGTCGGATTGGCTACACCTTC. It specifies CASSPGQRRIGYTF.

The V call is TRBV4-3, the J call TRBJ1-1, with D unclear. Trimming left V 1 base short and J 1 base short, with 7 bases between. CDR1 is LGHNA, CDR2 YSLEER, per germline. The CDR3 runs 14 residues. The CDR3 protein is CASSQGRSNTEAFF. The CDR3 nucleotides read TGCGCCAGCAGCCAAGGCAGGTCGAACACTGAAGCTTTCTTT.

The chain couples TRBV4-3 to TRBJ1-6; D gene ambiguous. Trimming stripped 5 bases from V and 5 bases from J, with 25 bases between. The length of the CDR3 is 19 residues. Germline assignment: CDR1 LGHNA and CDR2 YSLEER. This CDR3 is CASSKMDYQSFHDNSPLHF. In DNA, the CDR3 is TGCGCCAGCAGCAAAATGGACTATCAGAGTTTCCATGATAATTCACCCCTCCACTTT.

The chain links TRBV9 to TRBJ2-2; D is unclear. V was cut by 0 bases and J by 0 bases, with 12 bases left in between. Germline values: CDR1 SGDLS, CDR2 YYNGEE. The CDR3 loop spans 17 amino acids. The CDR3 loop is CASSVVSSHANTGELFF. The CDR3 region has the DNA TGTGCCAGCAGCGTAGTGAGCTCCCACGCGAACACCGGGGAGCTGTTTTTT.

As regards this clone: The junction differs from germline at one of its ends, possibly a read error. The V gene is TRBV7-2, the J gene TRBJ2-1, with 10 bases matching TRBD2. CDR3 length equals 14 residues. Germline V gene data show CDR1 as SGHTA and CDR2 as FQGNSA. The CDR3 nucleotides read TGTGCCAGCAGATTAGCGGGGGGTTACAATGAGCAGTTCTTC. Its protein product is CASRLAGGYNEQFF.

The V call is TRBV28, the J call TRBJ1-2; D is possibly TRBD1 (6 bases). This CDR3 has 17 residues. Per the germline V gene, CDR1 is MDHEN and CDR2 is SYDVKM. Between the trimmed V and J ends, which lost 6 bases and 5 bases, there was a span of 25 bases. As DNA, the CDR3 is TGTGCCAGCAGACCCGGGAACAACAGGGAAACTTCATATGGCTACACCTTC. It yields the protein CASRPGNNRETSYGYTF.

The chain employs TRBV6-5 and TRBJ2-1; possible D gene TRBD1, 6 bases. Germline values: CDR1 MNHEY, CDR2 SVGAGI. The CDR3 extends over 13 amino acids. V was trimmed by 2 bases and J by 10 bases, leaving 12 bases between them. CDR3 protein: CASSYLGQPEQFF. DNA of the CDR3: TGTGCCAGCAGTTACCTCGGACAGCCAGAGCAGTTCTTC.

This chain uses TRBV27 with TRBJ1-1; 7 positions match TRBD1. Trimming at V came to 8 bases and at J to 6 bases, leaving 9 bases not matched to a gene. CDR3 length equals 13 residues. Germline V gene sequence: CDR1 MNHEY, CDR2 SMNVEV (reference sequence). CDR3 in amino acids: CASGPTGVPEAFF. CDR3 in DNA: TGTGCCAGCGGCCCTACAGGGGTGCCTGAAGCTTTCTTT.

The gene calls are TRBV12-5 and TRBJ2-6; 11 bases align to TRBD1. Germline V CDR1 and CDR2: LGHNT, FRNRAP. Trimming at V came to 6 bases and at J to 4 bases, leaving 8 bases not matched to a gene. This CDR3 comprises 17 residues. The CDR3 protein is CASGPGQGAGGANVLTF. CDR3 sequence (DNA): TGTGCTAGTGGACCCGGACAGGGGGCGGGAGGGGCCAACGTCCTGACTTTC. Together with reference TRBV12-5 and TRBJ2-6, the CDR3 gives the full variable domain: DARVTQTPRHKVTEMGQEVTMRCQPILGHNTVFWYRQTMMQGLELLAYFRNRAPLDDSGMPKDRFSAEMPDATLATLKIQPSEPRDSAVYFCASGPGQGAGGANVLTFGAGSRLTVL.

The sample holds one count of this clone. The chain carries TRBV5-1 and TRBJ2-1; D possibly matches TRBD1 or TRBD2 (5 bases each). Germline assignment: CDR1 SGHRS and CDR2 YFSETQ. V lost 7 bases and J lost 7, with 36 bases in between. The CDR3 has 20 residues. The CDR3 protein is CASSPAGTDTTRPGLNEQFF. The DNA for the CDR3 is TGCGCCAGCTCCCCGGCCGGGACCGACACCACCCGCCCTGGTTTGAATGAGCAGTTCTTC.

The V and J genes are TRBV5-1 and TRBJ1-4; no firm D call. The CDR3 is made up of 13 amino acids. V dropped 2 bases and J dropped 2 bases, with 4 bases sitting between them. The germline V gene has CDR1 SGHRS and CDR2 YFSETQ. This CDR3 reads CASSFVTNEKLFF. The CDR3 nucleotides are TGCGCCAGCAGCTTTGTCACTAATGAAAAACTGTTTTTT.

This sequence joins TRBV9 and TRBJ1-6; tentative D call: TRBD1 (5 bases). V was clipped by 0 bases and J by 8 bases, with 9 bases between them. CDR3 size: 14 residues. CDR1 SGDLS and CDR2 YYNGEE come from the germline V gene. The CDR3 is CASSVALGDSPLHF. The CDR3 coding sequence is TGTGCCAGCAGCGTAGCTCTGGGGGATTCACCCCTCCACTTT.